This passage covers 12 T cell receptor beta chains from one sample sequenced in a study of somatic mutations in cytotoxic T cells in rheumatoid arthritis. The assay was immunoSEQ multiplex PCR, and TCRdb's table has in-frame clones only and misses some. The sample has thousands of clones, 70% seen once; the top ten hold 35% to 45%. The sequenced sample was CD8+ T cells sorted from blood. These receptors all stem from a man aged 40-55 years in good health.

The chain joins TRBV5-8 to TRBJ1-1; D remains unclear. The V end lost 2 bases, the J end lost 0 bases, and 26 bases lay between the germline ends. Germline V gene lookup returns CDR1 SGHTS and CDR2 YDEGEE. This CDR3 has 20 amino acids. The CDR3 DNA reads TGTGCCAGCAGCTTAAATAGGAGATACTTAACCACAGACATGAACACTGAAGCTTTCTTT. It specifies CASSLNRRYLTTDMNTEAFF. Based on the CDR3 plus reference TRBV5-8 and TRBJ1-1, the full variable domain is EAGVTQSPTHLIKTRGQQATLRCSPISGHTSVYWYQQALGLGLQFLLWYDEGEERNRGNFPPRFSGRQFPNYSSELNVNALELEDSALYLCASSLNRRYLTTDMNTEAFFGQGTRLTVV.

The V call is TRBV15, the J call TRBJ2-2; D is undetermined. CDR3 size: 14 residues. V gave up 0 bases and J gave up 6 bases, with 8 bases separating them. In germline, CDR1 is LNHNV, CDR2 YYDKDF (reference sequence). CDR3 protein: CATSREGSPGELFF. In DNA form, the CDR3 reads TGTGCCACCAGCAGAGAGGGTAGTCCCGGGGAGCTGTTTTTT.

V gene TRBV9 combines with J gene TRBJ2-7, with a possible D match to TRBD1 (7 bases). Trimming took 5 bases from V and 4 from J, leaving 19 bases between them. The CDR3 is made up of 15 amino acids. CDR1 is SGDLS, CDR2 YYNGEE, per germline. This chain's CDR3 is CASSYGTSGGYEQYF. The CDR3 DNA sequence: TGTGCCAGCAGTTACGGGACTTCAGGGGGTTACGAGCAGTACTTC.

The genes are TRBV7-3 and TRBJ2-2; 13 nucleotides align to TRBD2. Germline assignment: CDR1 SGHTA and CDR2 FQGTGA. After removal of 5 bases from V and 6 bases from J, the junction contained 9 bases not matched to a gene. The CDR3 totals 17 residues. CDR3 protein: CASSPTSGRARAGELFF. The CDR3 DNA reads TGTGCCAGCAGCCCTACTAGCGGGAGGGCCCGTGCCGGGGAGCTGTTTTTT.

This chain uses TRBV12-2 with TRBJ2-3; the table's TRBD2 call for D was not verified on the DNA. TRBV12-2 is a known pseudogene. This CDR3 comprises 14 residues. CDR3 sequence (DNA): TGTGCAAGTCGCTCAGCCAGGACTAGCGTAACGCAGTATTTT. It encodes CASRSARTSVTQYF.

This clone was counted a few times. V and J are TRBV2 and TRBJ2-7, with D possibly matching TRBD2 (5 bases). V lost 3 bases and J lost 2, with 14 bases in between. The CDR3 sequence is 15 residues long. Germline assignment: CDR1 SNHLY and CDR2 FYNNEI. As DNA, the CDR3 is TGTGCCAGCAGTGACGAGGGTCTTAGGACCTACGAGCAGTACGTC. Its translation is CASSDEGLRTYEQYV.

The chain recombines TRBV28 with TRBJ1-5; a possible D gene is TRBD1 (6 bases). The CDR3 has 15 residues. Germline V gene sequence: CDR1 MDHEN, CDR2 SYDVKM. V lost 5 bases and J 1 base, leaving 12 bases between the germline ends. The CDR3 DNA is TGTGCCAGCAGTCACAGGGTGAGGAGCAATCAGCCCCAGCATTTT. It codes for CASSHRVRSNQPQHF.

The chain is built from TRBV13 and TRBJ2-1; possibly TRBD1 for D (6 bases). Germline V gives CDR1 PRHDT, CDR2 FYEKMQ (reference sequence). V was shortened by 5 bases and J by 5 bases, with 16 bases between the two germline ends. The CDR3 totals 15 residues. CDR3 in DNA: TGTGCCAGCAGCCCACAGGGTCAGATCGACAATGAGCAGTTCTTC. As protein: CASSPQGQIDNEQFF.

In DNA, the CDR3 is TGTGCCAGCAGCTTCTTTAGCGGGGGATCCTACGAGCAGTACTTC. Translating it yields CASSFFSGGSYEQYF. V gene TRBV11-2 combines with J gene TRBJ2-7; the match to TRBD2 covers 9 bases. J gave up 1 base and V 3 bases, and 4 bases lay outside the gene matches. The CDR3 loop spans 15 amino acids. Germline V CDR1 and CDR2: SGHAT, FQNNGV.

The gene calls are TRBV10-3 and TRBJ1-1; D gene uncertain. The germline V and J ends were trimmed by 3 bases and 2 bases, with 16 bases remaining between them. The germline V gene has CDR1 ENHRY and CDR2 SYGVKD. The CDR3 has 16 amino acids. The CDR3 DNA reads TGTGCCATCAGTGAAGTTATGGCCGGCCCCAACACTGAAGCTTTCTTT. It codes for CAISEVMAGPNTEAFF.

The chain uses TRBV25-1 and TRBJ2-1; the match to TRBD1 covers 7 bases. The CDR3 loop spans 16 amino acids. With 7 bases clipped from V and 3 bases from J, the junction kept 12 bases outside the gene matches. Germline-derived CDR1 and CDR2 are MGHDK and SYGVNS. The CDR3 protein is CASTGQAVTIYNEQFF. The CDR3 nucleotides read TGTGCCAGCACAGGACAGGCGGTTACGATCTACAATGAGCAGTTCTTC.

The V gene is TRBV7-6, the J gene TRBJ2-1; tentative D call: TRBD2 (5 bases). CDR1 and CDR2 (germline): SGHVS, FNYEAQ. The CDR3 extends over 14 amino acids. V was clipped by 2 bases and J by 9 bases, with 14 bases between them. The CDR3 nucleotides read TGTGCCAGCAGCTTACGCCTAGCCGGTGGTGAGCAGTTCTTC. Translated, it gives CASSLRLAGGEQFF.